The 32 T cell receptor beta chains reported below all come from one sample, sequenced in a study of blood T cell repertoires in COVID-19. Produced via immunoSEQ multiplex PCR; TCRdb's table is partial and in-frame only. The sample yields fewer than 250,000 clones, roughly 86% seen once. Sequencing was performed on peripheral blood. The source is a woman between 55 and 75 years old who had recovered from COVID-19.

This chain connects TRBV3-1 (or the pseudogene TRBV3-2) to TRBJ2-7; D ambiguous. The ends were cut back, 5 bases at V and 3 bases at J, with 8 bases in the middle. CDR1 is LGHDT and CDR2 is YNNKEL in the germline V gene (reference sequence). This CDR3 comprises 12 residues. The CDR3 DNA is TGTGCCAGCAGCGTCAGTATCTACGAGCAGTACTTC. It is translated as CASSVSIYEQYF.

This clone was picked up a small number of times. The chain employs TRBV3-1 (or the pseudogene TRBV3-2) and TRBJ2-7, with D possibly being TRBD2 (6 bases). The germline V gene has CDR1 LGHDT and CDR2 YNNKEL (reference sequence). CDR3 size: 15 residues. The V and J ends lost 0 bases and 6 bases respectively, with 15 bases between them. CDR3 region: CASSQEWGGGSEQYF. The CDR3 nucleotides are TGTGCCAGCAGCCAAGAATGGGGTGGGGGGTCCGAGCAGTACTTC.

The V call is TRBV19, the J call TRBJ2-1; D might be TRBD1 (6 bases). CDR3 length: 11 amino acids. Germline V CDR1 and CDR2: LNHDA, SQIVND (reference sequence). Trimming stripped 6 bases from V and 12 bases from J, with 12 bases between. CDR3 protein: CASRMGAGQFF. Here the CDR3 DNA reads TGTGCCAGTAGAATGGGGGCCGGGCAGTTCTTC.

Note on this clone: The junction shows a germline mismatch at one end, possibly a read error. V and J are TRBV7-7 and TRBJ2-3, with 9 nucleotides matching TRBD2. The CDR3 contains 14 residues. Germline V gene data show CDR1 as SSHAT and CDR2 as FNYEAQ (reference sequence). CDR3: CASSLAGVGDTQYF. The CDR3 bases are TGTGCTAGCAGCTTAGCGGGAGTGGGAGATACGCAGTATTTT.

The genes are TRBV11-2 and TRBJ1-5; D possibly corresponds to TRBD1 (6 bases). Germline values: CDR1 SGHAT, CDR2 FQNNGV. Trimming removed 2 bases from V and 1 base from J, with 12 bases in between. The CDR3 has 16 residues. The CDR3 nucleotides are TGTGCCAGCAGCTTAAATCCAGGGGCGAGCAATCAGCCCCAGCATTTT. This encodes CASSLNPGASNQPQHF.

This sequence joins TRBV27 and TRBJ2-1; D not certain. V was shortened by 6 bases and J by 9 bases, with 15 bases between the two germline ends. The CDR3 is 13 amino acids. The germline gives CDR1 MNHEY, CDR2 SMNVEV (reference sequence). In DNA, the CDR3 is TGTGCCAGCAGGCAAGGCGGAACAATTGAGCAGTTCTTC. This encodes CASRQGGTIEQFF.

The chain uses TRBV27 and TRBJ2-3; no reliable D call. Germline-derived CDR1 and CDR2 are MNHEY and SMNVEV (reference sequence). The CDR3 extends over 13 amino acids. The V gene lost 3 bases and the J gene lost 1 base, with 5 bases spanning the gap. DNA of the CDR3: TGTGCCAGCAGTTTGGCCCGCACAGATACGCAGTATTTT. It translates to CASSLARTDTQYF.

The rearrangement uses TRBV6-2 or TRBV6-3 and TRBJ2-7; 7 bases are shared with TRBD1. The CDR3 runs 13 residues. V lost 6 bases and J lost 3; bases outside the gene matches: 5. The germline CDR1 and CDR2 sequences are MNHEY and SVGEGT. CDR3 protein: CASSPGTDYEQYF. The DNA of the CDR3 is TGTGCCAGCAGCCCCGGGACAGACTACGAGCAGTACTTC.

V is TRBV13 and J is TRBJ1-1, with 8 positions matching TRBD1. V dropped 5 bases and J dropped 9; count of bases not matched to a gene: 5. The germline CDR1 and CDR2 sequences are PRHDT and FYEKMQ (reference sequence). This CDR3 is 12 amino acids long. CDR3 region: CASSPRGRKAFF. The CDR3 region has the DNA TGTGCCAGCAGCCCCAGGGGGCGCAAAGCTTTCTTT.

The chain is built from TRBV5-4 and TRBJ1-1, with 7 bases identical to TRBD1. Unmatched junction bases numbered 8, after V lost 5 bases and J lost 4 bases. Germline V gene sequence: CDR1 SGHNT, CDR2 YYREEE (reference sequence). CDR3 length: 14 amino acids. CDR3 in DNA: TGTGCCAGCAGTTCCCCAGGGGGTATCACTGAAGCTTTCTTT. It encodes CASSSPGGITEAFF.

The rearrangement joins TRBV6-4 to TRBJ2-3; 10 positions agree with TRBD1. The V gene's germline CDR1 is MRHNA and CDR2 SNTAGT. The CDR3 runs 14 residues. V shed 4 bases and J 5 bases; nucleotides not matched to a gene: 3. CDR3 in amino acids: CASSGQGAEDTQYF. The CDR3 bases are TGTGCCAGCAGTGGACAGGGGGCGGAAGATACGCAGTATTTT.

Only a few counts were recorded for this clone. J is TRBJ2-7 and V is TRBV4-1; TRBD2 might be the D (6 bases). V was trimmed by 2 bases and J by 0 bases, leaving 14 bases between them. Germline V gene data show CDR1 as MGHRA and CDR2 as YSYEKL. The CDR3 is 16 amino acids. CDR3 amino acids: CASSQRIGLPSYEQYF. For the CDR3, the DNA is TGCGCCAGCAGCCAACGTATCGGACTACCCTCCTACGAGCAGTACTTC.

The J gene is TRBJ1-6, the V gene TRBV3-1 (or the pseudogene TRBV3-2); weak D call: TRBD1 (6 bases). V lost 2 bases and J lost 5, with 7 bases in between. Germline CDR1 LGHDT, CDR2 YNNKEL (reference sequence). The CDR3 length is 14 residues. The CDR3 coding sequence is TGTGCCAGCAGCCAAAACAGGGATAATTCACCCCTCCACTTT. Translated, it gives CASSQNRDNSPLHF.

The chain couples TRBV6-5 to TRBJ2-1, with 8 bases fitting TRBD1. The CDR3 is 14 amino acids. Germline V gene sequence: CDR1 MNHEY, CDR2 SVGAGI. The ends lost 11 bases at V and 3 bases at J; junction bases unmatched: 9. The CDR3 sequence: CAAGPGQVYNEQFF. CDR3 DNA sequence: TGTGCCGCGGGACCGGGACAGGTCTACAATGAGCAGTTCTTC.

V gene TRBV7-8 combines with J gene TRBJ1-2; 8 bases agree with TRBD1. Germline V gene data show CDR1 as SGHVS and CDR2 as FQNEAQ. The V gene end was trimmed by 5 bases and the J gene end by 8 bases; junction bases not matched to a gene: 4. The CDR3 loop spans 12 amino acids. The CDR3 loop is CASSRDRNGYTF. The CDR3 DNA reads TGTGCCAGCAGCCGGGACAGGAACGGCTACACCTTC.

The chain uses TRBV6-2 or TRBV6-3 and TRBJ2-5; no clear D gene. The CDR3 is 12 residues long. V was clipped by 2 bases and J by 5 bases, with 6 bases between them. The germline CDR1 and CDR2 sequences are MNHEY and SVGEGT. The CDR3 spells CASSYIRETQYF. CDR3 coding DNA: TGTGCCAGCAGTTACATCCGTGAGACCCAGTACTTC.

Only one count was recorded for this clone. This chain uses TRBV6-5 with TRBJ1-1, with a tentative D call TRBD1 (6 bases). This CDR3 comprises 14 residues. Between the trimmed V and J ends, which lost 6 bases and 4 bases, there was a span of 15 bases. Germline V CDR1 and CDR2: MNHEY, SVGAGI. The CDR3 DNA is TGTGCCAGCAGGGCGACGACAGGCTCCACTGAAGCTTTCTTT. This gives the protein CASRATTGSTEAFF.

The rearrangement joins TRBV9 to TRBJ2-1; no firm D call. CDR1 SGDLS and CDR2 YYNGEE come from the germline V gene. The CDR3 has 13 residues. Trimming removed 4 bases from V and 9 bases from J, with 14 bases in between. The CDR3 sequence: CASSPSSPGEQFF. CDR3 nucleotides: TGTGCCAGCAGCCCATCTTCCCCGGGTGAGCAGTTCTTC.

This clone was observed a handful of times. The CDR3 nucleotides read TGTGCCAGCAGCCCGGGGGTCTTCCTAGCGGGGTTATACACCGGGGAGCTGTTTTTT. Amino acids: CASSPGVFLAGLYTGELFF. V gene TRBV7-9 combines with J gene TRBJ2-2; TRBD2 aligns across 9 bases. V shed 5 bases and J 3 bases; nucleotides not matched to a gene: 16. Per the germline V gene, CDR1 is SEHNR and CDR2 is FQNEAQ (reference sequence). The CDR3 covers 19 residues.

This clone was seen only once. This sequence joins TRBV5-6 and TRBJ2-5; D possibly corresponds to TRBD2 (6 bases). The V gene's germline CDR1 is SGHDT and CDR2 YYEEEE. This CDR3 comprises 15 residues. Trimming shortened V by 4 bases and J by 3 bases, and 16 bases separated the two germline ends. CDR3 in amino acids: CASSVVSSAKETQYF. In nucleotides, the CDR3 is TGTGCCAGCAGCGTGGTCTCTAGCGCAAAAGAGACCCAGTACTTC.

This clone was seen only a few times. This chain joins TRBV7-9 and TRBJ2-1, with D tentatively TRBD2 (7 bases). The CDR3 is 18 residues long. CDR1 SEHNR and CDR2 FQNEAQ come from the germline V gene (reference sequence). With 5 bases removed from V and 7 bases from J, the gap between germline ends came to 27 bases. In DNA, the CDR3 is TGTGCCAGCAGCGCACCCAAAACCTCGGGGGGCGATCCGAATGAGCAGTTCTTC. Translated, it gives CASSAPKTSGGDPNEQFF. The complete variable domain, with remaining parts taken from reference TRBV7-9 and TRBJ2-1, reads DTGVSQNPRHKITKRGQNVTFRCDPISEHNRLYWYRQTLGQGPEFLTYFQNEAQLEKSRLLSDRFSAERPKGSFSTLEIQRTEQGDSAMYLCASSAPKTSGGDPNEQFFGPGTRLTVL.

The chain combines TRBV28 with TRBJ1-4; maybe TRBD1 (5 bases). Per the germline V gene, CDR1 is MDHEN and CDR2 is SYDVKM. The length of the CDR3 is 15 residues. V lost 8 bases and J lost 3, with 16 bases in between. The CDR3 here is CASREGIGSNEKLFF. The DNA of the CDR3 is TGTGCCAGCCGGGAGGGGATCGGATCTAATGAAAAACTGTTTTTT.

V gene TRBV10-3 combines with J gene TRBJ2-2; D gene unclear. CDR1 and CDR2 (germline): ENHRY, SYGVKD. The CDR3 contains 12 residues. V lost 11 bases, J lost 0 bases, and 7 bases lay in between. CDR3 DNA sequence: TGTGCCTCTTTCGCGAACACCGGGGAGCTGTTTTTT. The encoded protein is CASFANTGELFF.

The chain carries TRBV5-1 and TRBJ1-2; D call uncertain. Trimming stripped 0 bases from V and 6 bases from J, with 6 bases between. Germline CDR1 and CDR2: SGHRS and YFSETQ. CDR3 length equals 12 residues. CDR3 loop: CASSLDLDGYTF. The CDR3 bases are TGCGCCAGCAGCTTGGACTTAGATGGCTACACCTTC.

The CDR3 region is CASEQGGGQPQHF. The CDR3 nucleotides read TGTGCCAGCGAACAGGGCGGCGGGCAGCCCCAGCATTTT. The rearrangement links TRBV19 to TRBJ1-5; D is possibly TRBD1 (6 bases). The CDR3 spans 13 residues. V lost 9 bases to trimming and J lost 7 bases, with 16 bases between them. The V gene's germline CDR1 is LNHDA and CDR2 SQIVND (reference sequence).

The rearrangement links TRBV5-4 to TRBJ2-2; 10 bases align to TRBD2. The CDR3 contains 14 residues. CDR1 and CDR2 (germline): SGHNT, YYREEE (reference sequence). The J segment lost 3 bases and the V segment lost 10 bases, leaving 6 bases of the junction unmatched. The chain's CDR3 is CASASGGDTGELFF. In DNA, the CDR3 is TGTGCCTCGGCTAGCGGGGGTGACACCGGGGAGCTGTTTTTT.

A word on this clone: The final CDR3 position lacks the conserved phenylalanine or tryptophan, pointing to a likely read error. The limits of the CDR3 on the DNA are not certain, so only TCRdb's listed CDR3 is given. The V and J genes are TRBV6-1 and TRBJ2-7; TRBD2, the table's D call, lacks a check against the DNA. Germline V lookup: CDR1 MNHNS, CDR2 SASEGT. The length of the CDR3 is 13 amino acids, counting both ends. The CDR3 loop reads CASSEALYPGPLQ.

The V and J genes are TRBV7-2 and TRBJ2-5, with TRBD1 matching 11 bases. The V gene end was trimmed by 4 bases and the J gene end by 5 bases; junction bases not matched to a gene: 3. The CDR3 is 14 residues long. Germline CDR1 and CDR2: SGHTA and FQGNSA. CDR3 residues: CASSSGQGGETQYF. The CDR3 nucleotides read TGTGCCAGCAGCTCGGGACAGGGGGGTGAGACCCAGTACTTC.

The rearrangement uses TRBV7-8 and TRBJ2-3; the match to TRBD1 covers 8 bases. V lost 5 bases, J lost 2 bases, and 9 bases stayed unmatched. CDR3 size: 16 residues. Germline CDR1 reads SGHVS; CDR2 reads FQNEAQ. The CDR3 protein is CASSRGQGSTTDTQYF. For the CDR3, the DNA is TGTGCCAGCAGCCGAGGACAGGGTAGTACCACAGATACGCAGTATTTT.

V gene TRBV7-9 combines with J gene TRBJ2-3, with a possible D match to TRBD2 (6 bases). Per germline, CDR1 SEHNR and CDR2 FQNEAQ (reference sequence). V lost 8 bases and J 3 bases, leaving 6 bases between the germline ends. The CDR3 sequence is 11 residues long. Here the CDR3 reads CASRETDTQYF. CDR3 DNA sequence: TGTGCCAGCCGGGAGACAGATACGCAGTATTTT.

This clone was found once. CDR3 coding DNA: TGTGCCAGCAGCCAGGACAGTGGGACTGAAAAACTGTTTTTT. Residues: CASSQDSGTEKLFF. This rearrangement joins TRBV7-2 to TRBJ1-4, with D possibly matching TRBD1 (6 bases). Germline loops: CDR1 SGHTA, CDR2 FQGNSA. The germline V and J ends were trimmed by 5 bases and 7 bases, with 14 bases remaining between them. The CDR3 sequence is 14 residues long.

The rearrangement joins TRBV9 to TRBJ2-3; D is possibly TRBD2 (5 bases). The CDR3 runs to 15 residues. Per germline, CDR1 SGDLS and CDR2 YYNGEE. Trimming took 0 bases from V and 4 from J, leaving 12 bases between them. The CDR3 loop is CASSVAPLAADTQYF. CDR3 coding DNA: TGTGCCAGCAGCGTAGCCCCCCTAGCTGCAGATACGCAGTATTTT.